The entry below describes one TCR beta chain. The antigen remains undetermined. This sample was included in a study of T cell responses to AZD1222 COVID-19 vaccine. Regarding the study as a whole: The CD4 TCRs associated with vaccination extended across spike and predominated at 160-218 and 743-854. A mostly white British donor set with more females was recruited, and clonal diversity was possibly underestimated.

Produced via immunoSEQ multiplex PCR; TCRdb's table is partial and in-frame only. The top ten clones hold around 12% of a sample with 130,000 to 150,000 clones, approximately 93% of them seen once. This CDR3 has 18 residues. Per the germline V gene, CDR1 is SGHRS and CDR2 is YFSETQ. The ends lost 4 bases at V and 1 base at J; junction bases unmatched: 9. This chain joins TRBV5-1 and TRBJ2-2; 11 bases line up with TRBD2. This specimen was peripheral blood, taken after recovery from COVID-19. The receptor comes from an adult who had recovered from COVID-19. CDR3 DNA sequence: TGCGCCAGCAGCCAGCCCCGTGGACTAGCGGGGAACACCGGGGAGCTGTTTTTT. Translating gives CASSQPRGLAGNTGELFF.